Described below is a single T cell receptor beta chain sequence and its context. As yet, its antigen is unknown. Trimming cost V 6 bases and J 8 bases, with 17 bases left between them. The CDR3 is 14 residues long. Germline CDR1 is MDHEN and CDR2 is SYDVKM. These data originate in a study of T cell responses to AZD1222 COVID-19 vaccine. General study findings and limits: Baseline antibody screening turned up just a handful of seropositive AZD1222 recipients. Nearly half of spike-specific TCRs reportedly target variant regions that are unmutated in the B.1.351 and B.1.1.7 variants.

Data came from immunoSEQ multiplex PCR; TCRdb stores just in-frame clones and leaves some out. This sample has roughly 150,000 clones, with 90% found just once. The chain is built from TRBV28 and TRBJ2-1; D is tentatively TRBD1 or TRBD2 (5 bases each). Sequencing used peripheral blood, obtained on day 0 of AZD1222 vaccination. This TCR derives from an adult in good health. The CDR3 loop reads CASSPNARGDEQFF. In nucleotides, the CDR3 is TGTGCCAGCAGCCCCAACGCCCGGGGCGATGAGCAGTTCTTC.